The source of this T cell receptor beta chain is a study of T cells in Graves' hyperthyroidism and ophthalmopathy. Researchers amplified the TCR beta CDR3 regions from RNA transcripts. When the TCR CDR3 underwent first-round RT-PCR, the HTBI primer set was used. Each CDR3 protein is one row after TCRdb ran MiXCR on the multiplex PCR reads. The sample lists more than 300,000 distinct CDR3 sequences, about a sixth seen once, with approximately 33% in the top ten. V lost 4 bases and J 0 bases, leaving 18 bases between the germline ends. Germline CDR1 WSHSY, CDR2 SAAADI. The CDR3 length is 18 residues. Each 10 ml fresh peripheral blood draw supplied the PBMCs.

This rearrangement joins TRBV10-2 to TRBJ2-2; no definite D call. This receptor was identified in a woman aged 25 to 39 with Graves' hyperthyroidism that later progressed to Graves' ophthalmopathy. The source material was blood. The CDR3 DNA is TGCGCCAGCAGTGCGATGTTTAGTTACACAACGAACACCGGGGAGCTGTTTTTT. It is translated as CASSAMFSYTTNTGELFF.